The clone carrying this T cell receptor (beta chain) was seen a single time. Deletions cut 0 bases from V and 6 bases from J, with 17 bases between. Germline loops: CDR1 MNHEY, CDR2 SMNVEV (reference sequence). CDR3 length: 16 amino acids. As defined, naive CD8 cells were CD45RO-negative and positively selected for CCR7, with terminally differentiated effector memory CD45RA+ cells excluded. Healthy and HIV-negative, the adult donors had no recent acute infections or vaccinations. Data came from immunoSEQ multiplex PCR; TCRdb stores just in-frame clones and leaves some out. The sample has about 2.2 million clones, about 93% seen once. The sample is drawn from a study of shared clonotypes between healthy human individuals.

The receptor comes from a young man in good health. Some clones in this sample may be carry-over from other donors' samples. Sequenced material: naive CD8+ T cells from PBMCs. The rearrangement joins TRBV27 to TRBJ1-2; D remains ambiguous. CDR3 in DNA: TGTGCCAGCAGTTTATCATCTGGGGAAAAGGTCAATGGCTACACCTTC. This codes for CASSLSSGEKVNGYTF.